A selection of T cell receptor beta chains follows, all from one sample in a study of siplizumab effects on memory and regulatory T cells. Produced via immunoSEQ multiplex PCR; TCRdb's table is partial and in-frame only. The sample shows approximately 100,000 clones, 85% to 95% of them seen only once. Sequencing was performed on non-Treg CD4+ T cells sorted from blood. The receptors derive from a human donor in good health. The CDR3 runs from the conserved cysteine through the conserved F or W. The D gene is left open where the match is weak. Some rows have no size entry. The others give once, few or many, or a class for an expanded clone.

clone_size	v_call	d_call	j_call	cdr3_nt	cdr3_aa
.	TRBV11-3	TRBD1	TRBJ1-2	TGTGCCAGCAGCTTAGAAGAGAGGGGCGGACAGGGCCGACGTTATGGCTACACCTTC	CASSLEERGGQGRRYGYTF
.	TRBV27	.	TRBJ1-1	TGTGCCAGCAGTTTTTTAGGATCTGAAGCTTTCTTT	CASSFLGSEAFF
.	TRBV5-1	.	TRBJ1-1	TGCGCCAGCAGCTGGACCCTCGGCACTGAAGCTTTCTTT	CASSWTLGTEAFF
.	TRBV5-1	TRBD1	TRBJ1-1	TGCGCCAGCAGCTTGGAGGTCGGGACAGGGAACGCTTTCTTT	CASSLEVGTGNAFF
.	TRBV10-2	.	TRBJ1-1	TGCGCCAGCCAACGATCTGGGGCCACGAACACTGAAGCTTTCTTT	CASQRSGATNTEAFF
.	TRBV4-2	.	TRBJ2-2	TGTGCCAGCAGCCAAGACGGGACGAGAGGGTCGAACACCGGGGAGCTGTTTTTT	CASSQDGTRGSNTGELFF
once	TRBV25-1	.	TRBJ2-1	TGTGCCAGCAGTCGCGGGATTAGTAGCTCCTACAATGAGCAGTTCTTC	CASSRGISSSYNEQFF
.	TRBV25-1	.	TRBJ1-1	TGTGCCAGCAGTGAATTAACCGGTGTCAGGCGAGAAGCTTTCTTT	CASSELTGVRREAFF
.	TRBV7-6	.	TRBJ1-1	TGTGCCAGCAGCTTAGTCGGGGGGGTGAACACTGAAGCTTTCTTT	CASSLVGGVNTEAFF
.	TRBV11-2	.	TRBJ2-2	TGTGCCAGCAGCTACCGGGACGCCGCGAACACCGGGGAGCTGTTTTTT	CASSYRDAANTGELFF
few	TRBV27	.	TRBJ2-2	TGTGCCAGCAGTTTATTCGCAGGCCCCACCGGGGAGCTGTTTTTT	CASSLFAGPTGELFF
.	TRBV2	TRBD1	TRBJ1-3	TGTGCCAGCAGGGGGGGACAGGGCCTCTCTGGAAACACCATATATTTT	CASRGGQGLSGNTIYF
.	TRBV7-6	.	TRBJ2-5	TGTGCCAGCAGCAATATGGGGACTTCGGCCCAGTACTTC	CASSNMGTSAQYF
.	TRBV5-1	TRBD1	TRBJ1-5	TGCGCCAGCAGCCCAGGGACAGAGAATCAGCCCCAGCATTTT	CASSPGTENQPQHF
.	TRBV27	.	TRBJ2-1	TGTGCCAGCGCCCCATCGGGTGAGCAGTTCTTC	CASAPSGEQFF
.	TRBV15	TRBD2	TRBJ2-1	TGTGCCACCAGCAGAGTCGCCCAAGGGGCGGGGGTAAACAATGAGCAGTTCTTC	CATSRVAQGAGVNNEQFF
.	TRBV5-4	.	TRBJ1-6	TGTGCCAGCAGCTCAACAGGGAGCTCCTATAATTCACCCCTCCACTTT	CASSSTGSSYNSPLHF
once	TRBV19	.	TRBJ2-7	TGTGCCAGTAGTATCGGCAGGGGAATCTCCTACGAGCAGTACTTC	CASSIGRGISYEQYF
.	TRBV29-1	.	TRBJ1-2	TGCAGCGTTGAGGTCTTGGACAGCAACTATGGCTACACCTTC	CSVEVLDSNYGYTF
.	TRBV5-1	.	TRBJ1-4	TGCGCCAGCAGCTTGGGTTCACCGGGGGCACTTGAAAAACTGTTTTTT	CASSLGSPGALEKLFF
.	TRBV4-1	.	TRBJ2-5	TGCGCCAGCAGCCAAGATCGGGCGCGACCTCCGGAAGAGGAGACCCAGTACTTC	CASSQDRARPPEEETQYF
.	TRBV10-3	.	TRBJ2-2	TGTGCCATCAGCTCGGGCCAAAACACCGGGGAGCTGTTTTTT	CAISSGQNTGELFF
.	TRBV7-2	.	TRBJ2-3	TGTGCCAGCAGCTTTCCTCTCGCAGATACGCAGTATTTT	CASSFPLADTQYF
.	TRBV21-1	.	TRBJ2-1	TGTGCCAGCAGCCCTACGGCCCGGAGGTGCAATGAGCAGTTCTTC	CASSPTARRCNEQFF
.	TRBV7-9	TRBD1	TRBJ2-7	TGTGCCAGCAGCTACCGGGACAGGGAGACCTACGAGCAGTACTTC	CASSYRDRETYEQYF
.	TRBV10-3	TRBD1	TRBJ2-7	TGTGCCATCGGGACAGGGGGCCCCTACGAGCAGTACTTC	CAIGTGGPYEQYF
.	TRBV5-5	TRBD1	TRBJ2-7	TGTGCCAGCAGCTGGGCGGGACAGGGGGCTTTCGAGCAGTACTTC	CASSWAGQGAFEQYF